The clone carrying this T cell receptor (beta chain) was observed a handful of times. What it binds is unknown. The CDR3 length is 14 residues. Germline CDR1 is SGHTA and CDR2 is FQGNSA. V lost 6 bases to trimming and J lost 6 bases, with 17 bases between them. cDNA synthesis used the whole RNA isolate, giving expressed TCRB sequences. Here immunoSEQ multiplex PCR was the method, and the copy in TCRdb shows in-frame clones only, minus some. The table has about 42,000 clones, 50% seen once. The data derive from a study of beta chain features in type 1 diabetes. Cells sorted by CD45RO/CCR7/CD25/CD127/CD95/CD27 comprised CD4+ naive, central memory, regulatory and stem cell-like memory cells. Regarding the study as a whole: VDJ junctions sequenced from type 1 diabetes patients showed fewer insertions and more deletions.

The chain is built from TRBV7-2 and TRBJ2-5, with a tentative D call TRBD1 (6 bases). This TCR came from a woman in her twenties or thirties in good health. The source material was stem cell memory CD4+ T cells from blood. DNA of the CDR3: TGTGCCAGCAGTCCAGGGTGGGGGCGCCAGACCCAGTACTTC. Translated, it gives CASSPGWGRQTQYF.